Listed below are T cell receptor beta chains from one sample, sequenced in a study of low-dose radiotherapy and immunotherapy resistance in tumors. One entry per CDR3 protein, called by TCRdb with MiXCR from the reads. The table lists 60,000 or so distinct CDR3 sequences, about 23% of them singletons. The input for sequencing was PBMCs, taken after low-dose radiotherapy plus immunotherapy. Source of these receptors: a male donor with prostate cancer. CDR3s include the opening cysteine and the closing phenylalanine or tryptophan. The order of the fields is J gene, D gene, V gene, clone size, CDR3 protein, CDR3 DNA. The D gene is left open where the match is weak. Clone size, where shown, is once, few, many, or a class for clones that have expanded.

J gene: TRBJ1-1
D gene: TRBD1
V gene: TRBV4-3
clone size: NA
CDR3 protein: CASSQRRGTGSTEAFF
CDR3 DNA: TGCGCCAGCAGCCAGAGGAGGGGGACAGGGAGTACTGAAGCTTTCTTT

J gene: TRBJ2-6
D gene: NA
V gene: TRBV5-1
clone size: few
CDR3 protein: CASSLSGVPLGANVLTF
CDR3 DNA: TGCGCCAGCAGCTTGTCGGGGGTGCCTCTAGGGGCCAACGTCCTGACTTTC

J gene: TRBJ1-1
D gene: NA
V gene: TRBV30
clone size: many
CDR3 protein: CAWSERTNTEAFF
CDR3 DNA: TGTGCCTGGAGTGAACGGACGAACACTGAAGCTTTCTTT

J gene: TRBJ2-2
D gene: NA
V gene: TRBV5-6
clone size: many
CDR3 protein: CASIGYTGNTGELFF
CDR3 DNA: TGTGCCAGCATCGGTTACACGGGGAACACCGGGGAGCTGTTTTTT

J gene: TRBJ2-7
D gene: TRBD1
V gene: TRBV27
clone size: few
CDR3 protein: CASSFAGGAYEQYF
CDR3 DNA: TGTGCCAGCAGTTTCGCAGGGGGCGCGTACGAGCAGTACTTC

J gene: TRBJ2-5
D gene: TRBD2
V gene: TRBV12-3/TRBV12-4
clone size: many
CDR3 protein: CASSPGTSPETQYF
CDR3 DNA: TGTGCCAGCAGCCCCGGGACTAGCCCAGAGACCCAGTACTTC

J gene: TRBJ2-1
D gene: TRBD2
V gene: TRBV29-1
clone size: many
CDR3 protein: CSDLAGLRNEQFF
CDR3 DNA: TGCAGCGACCTAGCGGGACTTCGTAATGAGCAGTTCTTC

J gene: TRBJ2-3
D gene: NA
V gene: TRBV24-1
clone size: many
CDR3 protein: CATSDYRDVTDTQYF
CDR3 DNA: TGTGCCACCAGTGATTACCGGGATGTGACAGATACGCAGTATTTT

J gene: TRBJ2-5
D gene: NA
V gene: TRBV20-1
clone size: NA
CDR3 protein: CSARGGSGVQETQYF
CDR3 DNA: TGCAGTGCTAGAGGGGGAAGCGGAGTACAAGAGACCCAGTACTTC

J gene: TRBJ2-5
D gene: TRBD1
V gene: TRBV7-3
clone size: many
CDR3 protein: CASSYGQAKQETQYF
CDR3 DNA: TGTGCCAGCAGTTATGGACAGGCCAAACAAGAGACCCAGTACTTC

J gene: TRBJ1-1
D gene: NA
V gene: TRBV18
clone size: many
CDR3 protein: CASSLAGGAEAFF
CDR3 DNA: TGTGCCAGCTCATTGGCGGGAGGCGCTGAAGCTTTCTTT

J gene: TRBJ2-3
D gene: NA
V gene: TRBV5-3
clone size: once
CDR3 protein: CASSFARTSSTDTQYF
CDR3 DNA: TGTGCCAGCAGCTTCGCCCGGACTTCTAGCACAGATACGCAGTATTTT

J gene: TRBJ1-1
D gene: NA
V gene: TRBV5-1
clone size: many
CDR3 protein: CASSYGGLQGWNTEAFF
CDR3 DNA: TGCGCCAGCAGCTATGGGGGACTCCAAGGGTGGAACACTGAAGCTTTCTTT

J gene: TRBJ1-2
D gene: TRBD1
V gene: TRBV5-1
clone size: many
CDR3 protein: CASSLEQGDLYGYTF
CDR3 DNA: TGCGCCAGCAGCTTGGAGCAGGGGGATCTATATGGCTACACCTTC

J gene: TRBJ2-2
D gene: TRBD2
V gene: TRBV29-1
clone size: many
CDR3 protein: CSVEGTSGSGLFF
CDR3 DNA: TGCAGCGTTGAAGGGACTAGCGGGAGTGGGCTGTTTTTT

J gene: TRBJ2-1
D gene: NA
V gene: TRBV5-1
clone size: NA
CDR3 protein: CASSLHQGQNEQFF
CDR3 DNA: TGCGCCAGCAGCTTGCATCAGGGCCAGAATGAGCAGTTCTTC

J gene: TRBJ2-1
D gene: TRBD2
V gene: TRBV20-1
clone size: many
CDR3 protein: CSAEGLAGSYNEQFF
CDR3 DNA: TGCAGTGCGGAGGGACTAGCGGGATCCTACAATGAGCAGTTCTTC

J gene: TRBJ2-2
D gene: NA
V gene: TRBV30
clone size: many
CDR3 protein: CAWSVRVGELFF
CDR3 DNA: TGTGCCTGGAGTGTGCGCGTGGGGGAGCTGTTTTTT

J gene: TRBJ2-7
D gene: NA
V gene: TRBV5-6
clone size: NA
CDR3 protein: CASSATEGGYEQYF
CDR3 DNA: TGTGCCAGCAGCGCGACAGAGGGCGGCTACGAGCAGTACTTC

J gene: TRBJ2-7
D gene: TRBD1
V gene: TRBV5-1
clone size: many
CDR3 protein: CASSLNLGQGAYEQYF
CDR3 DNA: TGCGCCAGCAGCTTGAATTTGGGACAGGGCGCCTACGAGCAGTACTTC

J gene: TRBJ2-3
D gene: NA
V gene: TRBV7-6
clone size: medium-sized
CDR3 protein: CASEEGSTDTQYF
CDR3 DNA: TGTGCCAGCGAGGAGGGTAGCACAGATACGCAGTATTTT

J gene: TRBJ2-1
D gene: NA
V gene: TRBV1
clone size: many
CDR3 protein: CTSTLAGLTVGFEFF
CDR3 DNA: TGCACCAGTACACTAGCGGGACTAACTGTGGGTTTTGAGTTCTTC

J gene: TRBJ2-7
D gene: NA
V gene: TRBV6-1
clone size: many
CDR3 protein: CASNMGGQQYF
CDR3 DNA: TGTGCCAGCAACATGGGGGGACAGCAGTACTTC

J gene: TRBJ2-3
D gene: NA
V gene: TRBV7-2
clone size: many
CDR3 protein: CASSLATNTQYF
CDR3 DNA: TGTGCCAGCAGCTTAGCGACAAATACGCAGTATTTT

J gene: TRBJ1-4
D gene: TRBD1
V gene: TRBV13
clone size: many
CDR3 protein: CASSGQAANEKLFF
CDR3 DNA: TGTGCCAGCAGTGGACAGGCTGCTAATGAAAAACTGTTTTTT

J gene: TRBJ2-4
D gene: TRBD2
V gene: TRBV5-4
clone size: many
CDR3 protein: CASNLAGENIQYF
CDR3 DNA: TGTGCCAGCAATTTAGCGGGGGAAAACATTCAGTACTTC

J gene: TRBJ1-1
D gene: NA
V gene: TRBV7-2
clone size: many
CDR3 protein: CASSFGGGVGRTLNTEAFF
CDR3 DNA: TGTGCCAGCAGCTTCGGGGGAGGGGTCGGAAGGACCCTGAACACTGAAGCTTTCTTT

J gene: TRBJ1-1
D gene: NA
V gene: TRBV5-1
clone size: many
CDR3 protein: CASSGDRGNTEAFF
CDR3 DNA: TGCGCCAGCAGCGGAGACAGAGGGAACACTGAAGCTTTCTTT

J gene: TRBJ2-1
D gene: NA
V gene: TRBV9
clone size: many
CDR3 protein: CASSGRLEVRDEQFF
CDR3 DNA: TGTGCCAGCAGCGGACGACTGGAGGTCAGGGATGAGCAGTTCTTC

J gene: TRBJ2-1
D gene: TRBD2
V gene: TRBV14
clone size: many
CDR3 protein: CASSPRPGGRAESEQFF
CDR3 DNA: TGTGCCAGCAGCCCGCGTCCAGGCGGGAGGGCCGAGAGTGAGCAGTTCTTC

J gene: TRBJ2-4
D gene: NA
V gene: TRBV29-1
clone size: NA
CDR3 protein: CSVEGPLAKNIRYF
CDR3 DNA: TGCAGCGTTGAAGGCCCTCTAGCCAAAAACATTCGGTACTTC

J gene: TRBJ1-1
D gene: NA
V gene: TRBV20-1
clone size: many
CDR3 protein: CSARDTDNTEAFF
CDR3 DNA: TGCAGTGCTAGAGATACGGACAACACTGAAGCTTTCTTT

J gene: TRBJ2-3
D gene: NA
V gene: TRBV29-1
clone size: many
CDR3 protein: CSVLSADTQYF
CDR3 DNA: TGCAGCGTTCTCTCCGCAGATACGCAGTATTTT

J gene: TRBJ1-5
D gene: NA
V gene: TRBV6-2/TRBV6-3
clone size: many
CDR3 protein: CASSRISSNQPQHF
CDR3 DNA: TGTGCCAGCAGTCGTATTTCTAGCAATCAGCCCCAGCATTTT

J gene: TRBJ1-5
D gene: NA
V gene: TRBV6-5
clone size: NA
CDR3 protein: CASSTRRLGVNNQPQHF
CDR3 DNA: TGTGCCAGCAGTACCCGTAGGTTAGGGGTTAACAATCAGCCCCAGCATTTT

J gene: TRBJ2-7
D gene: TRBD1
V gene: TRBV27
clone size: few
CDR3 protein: CASSPSGQGTYEQYF
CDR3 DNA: TGTGCCAGCAGTCCATCCGGACAGGGTACTTACGAGCAGTACTTC

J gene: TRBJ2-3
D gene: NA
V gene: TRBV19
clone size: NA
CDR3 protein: CASSMWDTQYF
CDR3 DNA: TGTGCCAGTAGTATGTGGGATACGCAGTATTTT

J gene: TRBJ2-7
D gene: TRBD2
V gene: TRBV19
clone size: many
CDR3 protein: CASSSPSGRTYEQYF
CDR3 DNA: TGTGCCAGTAGTTCGCCTAGCGGGAGGACCTACGAGCAGTACTTC

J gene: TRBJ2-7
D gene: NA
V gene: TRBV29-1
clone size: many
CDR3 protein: CSGGDTYEQYF
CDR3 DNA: TGCAGCGGGGGTGACACGTACGAGCAGTACTTC

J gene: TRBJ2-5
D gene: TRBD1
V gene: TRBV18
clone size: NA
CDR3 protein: CASSENRGKTQYF
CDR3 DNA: TGTGCCAGCTCAGAAAACAGGGGGAAGACCCAGTACTTC

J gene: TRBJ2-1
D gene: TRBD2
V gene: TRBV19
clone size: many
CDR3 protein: CASNNRGAWREGRHNEQFF
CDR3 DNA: TGTGCCAGTAACAATCGAGGGGCTTGGCGGGAGGGCCGCCACAATGAGCAGTTCTTC

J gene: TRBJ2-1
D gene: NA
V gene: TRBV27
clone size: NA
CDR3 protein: CASSFLLGEQFF
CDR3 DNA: TGTGCCAGCAGCTTTCTTTTGGGGGAGCAGTTCTTC

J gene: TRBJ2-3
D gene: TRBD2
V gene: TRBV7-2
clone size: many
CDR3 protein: CASTLSGTSVADTQYF
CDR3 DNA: TGTGCCAGCACCCTTTCTGGGACTAGCGTCGCAGATACGCAGTATTTT

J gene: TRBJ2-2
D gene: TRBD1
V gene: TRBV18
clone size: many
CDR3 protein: CASSPLDRAGELFF
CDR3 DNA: TGTGCCAGCTCACCACTGGACAGGGCCGGGGAGCTGTTTTTT

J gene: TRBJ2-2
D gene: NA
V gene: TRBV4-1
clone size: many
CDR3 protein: CASSQAGIAHTGELFF
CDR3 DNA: TGCGCCAGCAGCCAAGCGGGTATAGCTCACACCGGGGAGCTGTTTTTT

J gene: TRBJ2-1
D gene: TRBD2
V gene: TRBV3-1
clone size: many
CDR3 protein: CASSPTSAYNEQFF
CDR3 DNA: TGTGCCAGCAGCCCGACTAGCGCCTACAATGAGCAGTTCTTC

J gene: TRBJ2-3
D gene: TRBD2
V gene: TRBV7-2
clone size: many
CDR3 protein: CASSLALLAGGRGGTDTQYF
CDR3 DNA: TGTGCCAGCAGCTTAGCGCTACTAGCGGGAGGCCGGGGGGGCACAGATACGCAGTATTTT

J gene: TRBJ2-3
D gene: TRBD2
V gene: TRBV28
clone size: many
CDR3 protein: CASSFLGAGDYLTDTQYF
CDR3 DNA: TGTGCCAGCAGTTTTTTGGGAGCGGGGGACTACCTAACAGATACGCAGTATTTT

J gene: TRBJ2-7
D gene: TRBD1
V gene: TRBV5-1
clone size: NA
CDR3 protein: CASSRTGGNYEQYF
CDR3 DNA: TGCGCCAGCAGCCGGACAGGGGGCAACTACGAGCAGTACTTC